This T cell receptor beta chain was captured by sequencing in a study of blood T cell repertoires in COVID-19. Germline assignment: CDR1 SGHDN and CDR2 FVKESK. Trimming took off 2 bases at V and 0 bases at J, with 4 bases between the two ends. This CDR3 has 14 residues. This table comes from immunoSEQ multiplex PCR, and its TCRdb copy is limited to in-frame clones, with some not included. Of about 39,000 clones listed, 75% to 90% are singletons. The J gene is TRBJ2-2, the V gene TRBV14; D is undetermined. Sequences were obtained from peripheral blood. This clonotype originated in a man in his fifties or sixties with acute or convalescent COVID-19. The CDR3 nucleotides read TGTGCCAGCAGCCAATCGGCGAACACCGGGGAGCTGTTTTTT. It encodes CASSQSANTGELFF.